The clone carrying this TCR beta chain appeared once. Its antigen remains unknown. Germline CDR1 LNHDA, CDR2 SQIVND (reference sequence). There are 16 residues in the CDR3. The V gene end was trimmed by 5 bases and the J gene end by 4 bases; junction bases not matched to a gene: 8. Samples held about 0.85-10 million cryopreserved PBMC, and DNA extraction followed. The run of the v3.0 immunoSEQ assay was at survey level. The repertoire was sequenced with immunoSEQ multiplex PCR; TCRdb's copy has only in-frame clones and lacks some. The sample has 25,000 to 30,000 clones, approximately 79% seen once. The data were taken from a study of long-term antiretroviral therapy in people with HIV. Whole-study findings and limits: Dominance of pre-ART expanded clones persisted, fluctuating and often declining after ART. Repertoires from HIV showed CDR3 length ranges narrower than those of controls.

The sequenced sample was unsorted PBMCs, obtained 2.1 years after starting antiretroviral therapy. This sequence was found in a man aged 25 to 45 with HIV. The V call is TRBV19, the J call TRBJ2-1, with TRBD2 matching over 10 bases. The CDR3 loop reads CASSPRASGRYNEQFF. Written as DNA, the CDR3 is TGTGCCAGTAGTCCTCGGGCTAGCGGGAGATACAATGAGCAGTTCTTC. Drawing the rest from reference TRBV19 and TRBJ2-1, the complete variable domain is DGGITQSPKYLFRKEGQNVTLSCEQNLNHDAMYWYRQDPGQGLRLIYYSQIVNDFQKGDIAEGYSVSREKKESFPLTVTSAQKNPTAFYLCASSPRASGRYNEQFFGPGTRLTVL.